These 18 T cell receptor beta chains share one sample of origin, sequenced in a study of T cell changes during pregnancy in multiple sclerosis. The repertoire was sequenced with immunoSEQ multiplex PCR; TCRdb's copy has only in-frame clones and lacks some. This sample has 75,000 to 95,000 clones, with roughly 90% found just once. Sample: peripheral blood, taken before pregnancy. The receptors were gathered from a female donor with multiple sclerosis, enrolled in a pregnancy study.

This chain links TRBV4-1 with TRBJ2-7; 7 bases are shared with TRBD1. The junction had 12 bases not matched to a gene; V was cut back by 3 bases and J by 4 bases. The CDR3 is 16 residues long. Germline V CDR1 and CDR2: MGHRA, YSYEKL. The CDR3 DNA is TGCGCCAGCAGCCACCAACTGGACAGGCCGGTATACGAGCAGTACTTC. Residues: CASSHQLDRPVYEQYF.

This sequence joins TRBV7-9 and TRBJ1-4, with unresolved D. CDR1 and CDR2 from the germline V gene are SEHNR and FQNEAQ (reference sequence). The CDR3 has 15 residues. The ends were cut back, 4 bases at V and 10 bases at J, with 19 bases in the middle. This chain's CDR3 is CASSSPGGRRGKLFF. The CDR3 DNA is TGTGCCAGCAGCTCCCCCGGCGGGAGGAGAGGAAAACTGTTTTTT.

The chain has TRBV27 and TRBJ1-6; D is unresolved. This CDR3 has 15 amino acids. The ends were cut back, 5 bases at V and 2 bases at J, with 10 bases in the middle. Germline CDR1 MNHEY, CDR2 SMNVEV (reference sequence). CDR3 coding DNA: TGTGCCAGCAGTCCGGCCGGGACCTATAATTCACCCCTCCACTTT. Protein: CASSPAGTYNSPLHF.

This chain links TRBV29-1 with TRBJ1-2; D unclear. The germline gives CDR1 SQVTM, CDR2 ANQGSEA. The germline V and J ends were trimmed by 3 bases and 7 bases, with 9 bases remaining between them. The CDR3 has 11 amino acids. In DNA, the CDR3 is TGCAGCGTTGATTATCCTCGTGGCTACACCTTC. Its protein is CSVDYPRGYTF.

The rearrangement joins TRBV7-9 to TRBJ1-2; 9 bases are a match to TRBD1. The V gene's germline CDR1 is SEHNR and CDR2 FQNEAQ (reference sequence). The CDR3 extends over 15 amino acids. The J segment lost 3 bases and the V segment lost 5 bases, leaving 7 bases of the junction unmatched. This CDR3 is CASSLRQGGDYGYTF. As DNA, the CDR3 is TGTGCCAGCAGCCTGCGACAGGGGGGTGACTATGGCTACACCTTC.

The rearrangement joins TRBV2 to TRBJ2-2; possible D gene TRBD2, 5 bases. The germline V and J ends were trimmed by 6 bases and 3 bases, with 5 bases remaining between them. Germline loops: CDR1 SNHLY, CDR2 FYNNEI. This CDR3 has 12 amino acids. Written as DNA, the CDR3 is TGTGCCAGCAGGGAGGACACCGGGGAGCTGTTTTTT. This sequence encodes CASREDTGELFF.

This clone was observed once. The J gene is TRBJ2-3, the V gene TRBV27; D gene unclear. Trimming took off 2 bases at V and 6 bases at J, with 12 bases between the two ends. Germline V gene data show CDR1 as MNHEY and CDR2 as SMNVEV (reference sequence). The CDR3 is 14 residues long. This CDR3 reads CASSLSTPDDTQYF. Here the CDR3 DNA reads TGTGCCAGCAGTTTAAGCACTCCCGATGATACGCAGTATTTT.

CDR3 protein: CASSITGGNEQYF. In nucleotides, the CDR3 is TGTGCCAGTAGTATCACAGGGGGGAACGAGCAGTACTTC. The chain joins TRBV19 to TRBJ2-7; 8 positions agree with TRBD1. V lost 3 bases to trimming and J lost 5 bases; unmatched junction nucleotides: 3. CDR1 is LNHDA and CDR2 is SQIVND in the germline V gene (reference sequence). The CDR3 length is 13 residues.

The chain combines TRBV10-3 with TRBJ1-5, with 10 nucleotides matching TRBD1. V was clipped by 0 bases and J by 7 bases; unmatched bases: 15. CDR3 length equals 19 residues. Germline CDR1 ENHRY, CDR2 SYGVKD. The CDR3 DNA sequence: TGTGCCATCAGTGAGTCCCCCGGGACAGGGGTCCGGGAGGAACAGCCCCAGCATTTT. It encodes CAISESPGTGVREEQPQHF.

V gene TRBV19 combines with J gene TRBJ2-1, with D unclear. Germline CDR1 and CDR2: LNHDA and SQIVND (reference sequence). The CDR3 consists of 11 residues. V dropped 7 bases and J dropped 8 bases, with 9 bases sitting between them. The CDR3 sequence: CASTGRHEQFF. DNA for the CDR3: TGTGCCAGTACTGGCAGGCATGAGCAGTTCTTC.

The V and J genes are TRBV27 and TRBJ2-6; D remains ambiguous. V shed 5 bases and J shed 2 bases, with 10 bases lying between them. The CDR3 has 15 amino acids. Germline-derived CDR1 and CDR2 are MNHEY and SMNVEV (reference sequence). The CDR3 coding sequence is TGTGCCAGCAGTCCCATCCCCCCTGGGGCCAACGTCCTGACTTTC. Translation gives CASSPIPPGANVLTF.

This sequence joins TRBV10-1 and TRBJ1-1, with 10 bases fitting TRBD1. Germline-derived CDR1 and CDR2 are WNHNN and SYGVQD (reference sequence). CDR3 length equals 13 residues. Unmatched junction bases numbered 5, after V lost 6 bases and J lost 7 bases. The CDR3 DNA follows: TGCGCCAGCAGCGACAGGGGGCGCGGTGAAGCTTTCTTT. Protein: CASSDRGRGEAFF.

The chain joins TRBV25-1 to TRBJ1-1; 11 nucleotides agree with TRBD1. Germline values: CDR1 MGHDK, CDR2 SYGVNS. V was clipped by 0 bases and J by 5 bases; unmatched bases: 5. CDR3 size: 16 residues. The CDR3 DNA reads TGTGCCAGCAGTGAATATGGTAGGGACAGGGGGACTGAAGCTTTCTTT. It specifies CASSEYGRDRGTEAFF. The full variable domain, completed using reference TRBV25-1 and TRBJ1-1, is EADIYQTPRYLVIGTGKKITLECSQTMGHDKMYWYQQDPGMELHLIHYSYGVNSTEKGDLSSESTVSRIRTEHFPLTLESARPSHTSQYLCASSEYGRDRGTEAFFGQGTRLTVV.

This chain connects TRBV28 to TRBJ1-1; possibly TRBD1 for D (5 bases). The CDR3 runs 15 residues. V was clipped by 2 bases and J by 1 base, with 11 bases between them. The germline V gene has CDR1 MDHEN and CDR2 SYDVKM. CDR3 in DNA: TGTGCCAGCAGTTTAAACGACAGATCGAACACTGAAGCTTTCTTT. Protein: CASSLNDRSNTEAFF.

The V and J genes are TRBV16 and TRBJ1-6; a weak D match, TRBD1 (5 bases). Per the germline V gene, CDR1 is KGHSY and CDR2 is FQNENV. The V end was cut by 0 bases, the J end by 7 bases, with 10 bases between. The CDR3 is 15 residues long. CDR3 in amino acids: CASSQSTGLNSPLHF. The CDR3, as DNA: TGTGCCAGCAGCCAATCTACAGGTTTGAATTCACCCCTCCACTTT.

V is TRBV19 and J is TRBJ1-2, with D uncertain. The CDR3 runs 16 residues. Germline V lookup: CDR1 LNHDA, CDR2 SQIVND (reference sequence). V lost 2 bases to trimming and J lost 8 bases, with 21 bases between them. CDR3 DNA sequence: TGTGCCAGTAGTATAATCGGGGTACACCGAGGAAGCGGCTACACCTTC. It codes for CASSIIGVHRGSGYTF.

V usage is TRBV6-5 and J usage is TRBJ1-5; a possible D gene is TRBD1 (5 bases). V gave up 0 bases and J gave up 0 bases, with 9 bases separating them. The CDR3 has 16 residues. Germline CDR1 MNHEY, CDR2 SVGAGI. The CDR3 bases are TGTGCCAGCAGTTACTCGGGGCCCTATAGCAATCAGCCCCAGCATTTT. Protein sequence: CASSYSGPYSNQPQHF.

V gene TRBV9 combines with J gene TRBJ2-5, with D possibly TRBD1 on 5 matching bases. The V end lost 0 bases, the J end lost 5 bases, and 14 bases lay between the germline ends. CDR3 length: 15 residues. Looked up from germline, CDR1 is SGDLS and CDR2 is YYNGEE. The CDR3 DNA is TGTGCCAGCAGCGTAGAGGCAGGGCCCAGGGAGACCCAGTACTTC. Its protein is CASSVEAGPRETQYF. The full variable domain, rest sourced from reference TRBV9 and TRBJ2-5, is DSGVTQTPKHLITATGQRVTLRCSPRSGDLSVYWYQQSLDQGLQFLIQYYNGEERAKGNILERFSAQQFPDLHSELNLSSLELGDSALYFCASSVEAGPRETQYFGPGTRLLVL.